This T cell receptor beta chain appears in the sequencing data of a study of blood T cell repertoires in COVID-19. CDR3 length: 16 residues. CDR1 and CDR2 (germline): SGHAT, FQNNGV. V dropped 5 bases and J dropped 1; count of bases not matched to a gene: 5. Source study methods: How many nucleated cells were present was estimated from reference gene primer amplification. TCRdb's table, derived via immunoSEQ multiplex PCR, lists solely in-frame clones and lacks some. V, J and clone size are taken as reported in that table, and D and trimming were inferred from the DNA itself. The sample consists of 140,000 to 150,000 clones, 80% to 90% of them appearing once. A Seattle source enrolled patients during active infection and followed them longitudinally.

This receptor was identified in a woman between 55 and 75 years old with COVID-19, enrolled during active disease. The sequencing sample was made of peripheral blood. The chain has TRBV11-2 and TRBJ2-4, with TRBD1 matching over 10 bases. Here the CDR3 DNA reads TGTGCCAGCAGCCAGGGACAGGGGTTGGCCAAAAACATTCAGTACTTC. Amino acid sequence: CASSQGQGLAKNIQYF.